This T cell receptor (beta chain) was found in a study of T cell responses to AZD1222 COVID-19 vaccine. Notes on the study in general: The reported proportion of spike-specific TCRs targeting unmutated variant regions was nearly half. Repertoires were sampled only after the peak T cell response. Vaccination with two AZD1222 doses was followed by a rise in Spike-specific TCR breadth and depth. Spike-wide vaccine-associated CD4 TCRs dominated at 160-218 and 743-854.

Germline loops: CDR1 LGHNT, CDR2 FRNRAP. V was pared by 5 bases and J by 8 bases, with 6 bases between. The length of the CDR3 is 10 residues. Notes on this clone: The antigen is not known.

Measured with immunoSEQ multiplex PCR; TCRdb has only the in-frame clones, and not every one. This table has about 130,000 clones, 75% to 95% appearing once. The sequence was collected from an adult who received the AZD1222 COVID-19 vaccine. The rearrangement links TRBV12-5 to TRBJ1-2; no firm D call. The sequencing here drew on peripheral blood, taken 28 days after the second AZD1222 dose. In nucleotides, the CDR3 is TGTGCTAGTGGTCCCGGGGGCTACACCTTC. Protein: CASGPGGYTF.